Listed below are T cell receptor beta chains from one sample, sequenced in a study of T cell changes during pregnancy in multiple sclerosis. Produced via immunoSEQ multiplex PCR; TCRdb's table is partial and in-frame only. Of about 32,000 clones detected, nearly 90% appear once; the ten largest clones hold roughly 11%. The material sequenced was CD8+ T cells from peripheral blood mononuclear cells, taken in the third trimester of pregnancy. Source of these receptors: a female donor with multiple sclerosis, enrolled in a pregnancy study. Both conserved end residues are part of each CDR3. A D gene is named only where the DNA matches it firmly. Expanded clones get a size class; other rows say once, few or many, or leave the size out.

TRBV6-5,TRBJ2-1,.,TRBD2,CASSRNGGGEQFF,TGTGCCAGCAGTCGAAACGGGGGGGGTGAGCAGTTCTTC
TRBV29-1,TRBJ2-7,.,TRBD1,CSVEYLGQTYEQYF,TGCAGCGTTGAATACTTGGGACAGACCTACGAGCAGTACTTC
TRBV5-1,TRBJ2-2,.,TRBD1,CASRDRTGGSTGELFF,TGCGCCTCCAGAGATCGGACAGGGGGCAGTACCGGGGAGCTGTTTTTT
TRBV7-9,TRBJ2-6,.,.,CASSPHAGSGANVLTF,TGTGCCAGCAGCCCTCACGCGGGTTCCGGGGCCAACGTCCTGACTTTC
TRBV9,TRBJ1-4,once,TRBD1,CASSDGQGGNEKLFF,TGTGCCAGCAGCGATGGACAGGGAGGAAATGAAAAACTGTTTTTT
TRBV5-1,TRBJ2-5,once,.,CASSPPEDQETQYF,TGCGCCAGCAGCCCCCCCGAGGACCAAGAGACCCAGTACTTC
TRBV7-8,TRBJ2-2,.,.,CASSLARQGANTGELFF,TGTGCCAGCAGCTTAGCGCGTCAGGGTGCGAACACCGGGGAGCTGTTTTTT
TRBV29-1,TRBJ2-2,.,.,CSVEDRGGLTGELFF,TGCAGCGTTGAAGATCGTGGGGGACTTACCGGGGAGCTGTTTTTT
TRBV9,TRBJ1-4,.,.,CASSGGNEKLFF,TGTGCCAGCAGCGGAGGAAATGAAAAACTGTTTTTT
TRBV28,TRBJ2-5,.,.,CASSPHGTVGWTQYF,TGTGCCAGCAGTCCTCACGGGACTGTCGGTTGGACCCAGTACTTC
TRBV9,TRBJ2-1,.,TRBD2,CASSSSGSFRSYNEQFF,TGTGCCAGCAGCTCCAGCGGGAGTTTTAGGTCCTACAATGAGCAGTTCTTC
TRBV21-1,TRBJ1-5,.,.,CASSKVQFYVGQPQHF,TGTGCCAGCAGCAAAGTACAGTTTTACGTGGGCCAGCCCCAGCATTTT
TRBV25-1,TRBJ2-1,.,TRBD2,CASSVSGGYNEQFF,TGTGCCAGCAGTGTTAGCGGGGGCTACAATGAGCAGTTCTTC
TRBV6-1,TRBJ1-1,.,.,CASDSGWGTEAFF,TGTGCCAGCGATTCAGGGTGGGGCACTGAAGCTTTCTTT
TRBV30,TRBJ2-3,.,.,CAWSDITQYF,TGTGCCTGGAGTGACATTACGCAGTATTTT
TRBV6-1,TRBJ2-7,medium-sized,TRBD2,CASSERAGESYEQYF,TGTGCCAGCAGTGAGAGAGCGGGGGAGTCCTACGAGCAGTACTTC
TRBV27,TRBJ2-5,.,.,CASTDDSRLGTQYF,TGTGCCAGCACCGATGACAGCCGTCTGGGGACCCAGTACTTC
TRBV11-2,TRBJ1-2,.,.,CASTAQAAGVDGYTF,TGTGCCAGCACCGCGCAGGCTGCAGGGGTCGATGGCTACACCTTC
TRBV10-2,TRBJ1-2,.,TRBD1,CASSEVWTGGTYGYTF,TGCGCCAGCAGTGAGGTGTGGACAGGCGGGACTTATGGCTACACCTTC
TRBV13,TRBJ1-1,.,TRBD1,CASSSRDRGTEAFF,TGTGCCAGCAGCTCTCGGGACAGGGGAACTGAAGCTTTCTTT
TRBV6-1,TRBJ1-3,.,.,CASSEGAAGNTIYF,TGTGCCAGCAGTGAAGGGGCTGCTGGAAACACCATATATTTT
TRBV7-6,TRBJ2-1,.,TRBD2,CASSSGTSIAYNEQFF,TGTGCCAGCAGCTCCGGGACTAGCATCGCCTACAATGAGCAGTTCTTC
TRBV19,TRBJ2-5,.,.,CASSPETQYF,TGTGCCAGTAGTCCTGAGACCCAGTACTTC
TRBV6-5,TRBJ1-1,.,TRBD1,CASSYDGTGAEAFF,TGTGCCAGCAGTTACGACGGGACAGGAGCTGAAGCTTTCTTT
TRBV5-4,TRBJ2-7,.,TRBD2,CASSSGLAGYEQYF,TGTGCCAGCAGCTCGGGACTAGCAGGATACGAGCAGTACTTC
TRBV27,TRBJ1-1,.,.,CASNRLARGRAYTEAFF,TGTGCCAGCAACAGATTAGCTAGGGGCAGGGCCTACACTGAAGCTTTCTTT
TRBV29-1,TRBJ2-1,.,.,CSAQIGAYNEQFF,TGCAGCGCCCAAATCGGGGCCTACAATGAGCAGTTCTTC
TRBV9,TRBJ1-1,.,.,CASNPGTGTEAFF,TGTGCCAGCAACCCTGGTACGGGCACTGAAGCTTTCTTT
TRBV9,TRBJ1-1,.,.,CASSGPGGAFF,TGTGCCAGCAGCGGTCCGGGAGGAGCTTTCTTT
TRBV30,TRBJ1-4,few,.,CAWERAEKLFF,TGTGCCTGGGAGAGGGCGGAAAAACTGTTTTTT
TRBV28,TRBJ1-1,.,TRBD1,CASSFPIRTGLNTEAFF,TGTGCCAGCAGTTTCCCCATCCGGACAGGGCTGAACACTGAAGCTTTCTTT
TRBV6-4,TRBJ2-2,.,TRBD1,CASTYDRATGELFF,TGTGCCAGCACTTACGACAGGGCCACCGGGGAGCTGTTTTTT
TRBV4-2,TRBJ1-6,.,TRBD1,CASSQGRGQYNSPLHF,TGTGCCAGCAGCCAAGGGAGGGGGCAATATAATTCACCCCTCCACTTT
TRBV28,TRBJ1-1,.,.,CASSLLAGGTEAFF,TGTGCCAGCAGTTTGTTAGCCGGGGGAACTGAAGCTTTCTTT
TRBV10-3,TRBJ1-1,.,.,CAISVGGGTEAFF,TGTGCCATCAGTGTTGGGGGCGGCACTGAAGCTTTCTTT
TRBV10-1,TRBJ2-3,.,TRBD2,CASSDWGLAGAPDTQYF,TGCGCCAGCAGTGATTGGGGACTAGCGGGAGCCCCAGATACGCAGTATTTT
TRBV9,TRBJ1-5,.,.,CASSASGQFGQPQHF,TGTGCCAGCAGCGCCAGCGGACAGTTCGGCCAGCCCCAGCATTTT
TRBV2,TRBJ1-2,.,.,CASTPRRQAEGGYTF,TGTGCCAGCACCCCCCGAAGACAGGCTGAAGGAGGCTACACCTTC
TRBV5-4,TRBJ2-5,.,.,CASSLQQGNPKQETQYF,TGTGCCAGCAGCTTGCAGCAGGGCAACCCGAAACAGGAGACCCAGTACTTC
TRBV6-5,TRBJ2-7,.,TRBD1,CASSPPGTGYEQYF,TGTGCCAGCAGCCCCCCCGGGACAGGGTACGAGCAGTACTTC
TRBV13,TRBJ1-6,.,TRBD1,CASSSGQGNSPLHF,TGTGCCAGCAGCTCGGGACAGGGAAATTCACCCCTCCACTTT
TRBV6-1,TRBJ2-7,.,TRBD2,CASSVLRTSGYEQYF,TGTGCCAGCAGTGTTCTTAGGACTAGCGGCTACGAGCAGTACTTC
TRBV6-5,TRBJ2-7,.,.,CASSYSGVAPQYF,TGTGCCAGCAGCTACTCAGGGGTGGCCCCGCAGTACTTC
TRBV19,TRBJ1-1,.,TRBD1,CASWAGQLDTEAFF,TGTGCCAGTTGGGCGGGACAGCTAGACACTGAAGCTTTCTTT
TRBV28,TRBJ1-1,.,TRBD1,CASRPWTGGRKGNTEAFF,TGTGCCAGCAGGCCCTGGACAGGGGGCAGAAAGGGGAACACTGAAGCTTTCTTT
TRBV6-1,TRBJ1-5,few,.,CASSEGVGDSNQPQHF,TGTGCCAGCAGTGAAGGCGTTGGAGATAGCAATCAGCCCCAGCATTTT
TRBV4-2,TRBJ2-1,.,TRBD2,CASSQDLAGVFNEQFF,TGTGCCAGCAGCCAAGATTTAGCGGGAGTATTTAATGAGCAGTTCTTC
TRBV2,TRBJ2-7,.,.,CASRKSLASPFSYEQYF,TGTGCCAGCAGGAAGAGTCTAGCGTCCCCCTTCTCCTACGAGCAGTACTTC
TRBV15,TRBJ1-4,.,TRBD1,CATSRETGEAEKLFF,TGTGCCACCAGCAGAGAGACAGGGGAGGCTGAAAAACTGTTTTTT
TRBV9,TRBJ2-7,.,TRBD1,CASSLGQAAYEQYF,TGTGCCAGCAGCTTGGGACAGGCCGCCTACGAGCAGTACTTC
TRBV27,TRBJ1-2,.,TRBD1,CASSTQGAGNGYTF,TGTGCCAGCAGTACCCAGGGGGCGGGAAATGGCTACACCTTC
TRBV10-3,TRBJ1-2,.,.,CAISEGGGLDYGYTF,TGTGCCATCAGTGAAGGGGGGGGCTTGGACTATGGCTACACCTTC
TRBV9,TRBJ1-2,.,TRBD1,CASSARQGAPYGYTF,TGTGCCAGCAGCGCGCGACAGGGGGCGCCTTATGGCTACACCTTC
TRBV2,TRBJ1-1,.,TRBD1,CASSEEGAWATGVVVTEAFF,TGTGCCAGCAGTGAAGAGGGGGCTTGGGCCACAGGGGTGGTGGTCACTGAAGCTTTCTTT
TRBV28,TRBJ2-5,.,TRBD2,CASSFGKAGGVLETQYF,TGTGCCAGCAGTTTTGGGAAGGCGGGAGGGGTCTTAGAGACCCAGTACTTC
TRBV13,TRBJ1-5,.,.,CASSLGLGPNQPQHF,TGTGCCAGCAGCTTAGGCCTTGGCCCAAATCAGCCCCAGCATTTT
TRBV5-1,TRBJ1-1,.,.,CASRETGPAGAFF,TGCGCCAGCAGGGAAACAGGGCCGGCTGGGGCTTTCTTT